The entry that follows covers one T cell receptor (beta chain) sequence. The same CDR3 also results from other DNA sequences found in this sample. This CDR3 has 15 residues. The germline gives CDR1 MNHEY, CDR2 SVGAGI. Germline trimming cut 0 bases from V and 5 bases from J; bases unmatched to any gene: 2. Enrolment of Seattle patients took place during active infection, and they were followed longitudinally. Study processing details: The assay estimated nucleated cells by amplifying reference gene primers. The repertoire was sequenced with immunoSEQ multiplex PCR; TCRdb's copy has only in-frame clones and lacks some. V, J and clone size are those of that table, while D and trimming were read from the DNA. This table has roughly 120,000 clones, 75% to 90% appearing once. These data are taken from a study of blood T cell repertoires in COVID-19. Whole-study context: There were acute and convalescent COVID-19 samples, and they came from the United States, Italy and Spain. PBMCs, B-cell-depleted T cells, or T cells were the source of the cDNA or gDNA that made up the material.

The TCR comes from a woman of 80 years or more with COVID-19, enrolled during active disease. The sample comprised peripheral blood. The V and J genes are TRBV6-5 and TRBJ1-5; 9 nucleotides align to TRBD1. The CDR3 DNA sequence: TGTGCCAGCAGTTACTCGGGACAGGGTGATCAGCCCCAGCATTTT. Protein product: CASSYSGQGDQPQHF.